The clone carrying this T cell receptor (beta chain) was seen a handful of times. As yet, its antigen is unknown. The CDR3 spans 17 residues. V lost 7 bases and J 1 base, leaving 20 bases between the germline ends. These data are taken from a study of T-cell memory formation after mild COVID-19. Study background: TCR clusters were mostly donor specific.

Study outcomes and limitations: Clones that got smaller from day 15 to 85 had even CD4/CD8, while clones growing later tipped toward CD4+. Pre-infection memory already had some responding clones, implying cross-reactive memory joined.

Using constant-segment primers, 5'RACE produced TCR alpha and TCR beta cDNA libraries carrying sample barcodes and UMIs. TCRdb re-called the 5' RACE reads with MiXCR, one entry per CDR3 protein. This table holds more than 400,000 distinct CDR3 sequences, about 20% found once. Sequenced input: PBMCs or a T cell subset sorted from them (not recorded which). The V and J genes are TRBV12-3 or TRBV12-4 and TRBJ2-1; TRBD2 is a possible D gene (8 bases). The clonotype originates from an adult woman who had mild COVID-19 (a few samples of this study predate the infection). Cell type and time point are not known. Here the CDR3 reads CASTTGGDSMSYNEQFF. CDR3 nucleotide sequence: TGTGCCAGCACCACCGGGGGGGACAGTATGTCCTACAATGAGCAGTTCTTC.